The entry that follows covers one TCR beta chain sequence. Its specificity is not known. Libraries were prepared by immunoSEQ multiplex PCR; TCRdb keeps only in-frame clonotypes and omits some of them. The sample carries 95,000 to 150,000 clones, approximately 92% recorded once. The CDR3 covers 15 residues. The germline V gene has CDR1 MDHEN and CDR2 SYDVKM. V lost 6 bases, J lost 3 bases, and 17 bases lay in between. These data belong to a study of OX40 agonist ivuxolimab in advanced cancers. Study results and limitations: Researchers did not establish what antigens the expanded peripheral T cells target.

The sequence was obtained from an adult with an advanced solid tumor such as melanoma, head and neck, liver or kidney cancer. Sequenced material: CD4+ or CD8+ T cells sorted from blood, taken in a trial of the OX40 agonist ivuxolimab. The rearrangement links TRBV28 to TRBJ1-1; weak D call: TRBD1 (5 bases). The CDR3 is CASSHTGRGDTEAFF. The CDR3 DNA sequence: TGTGCCAGCAGCCACACCGGGCGGGGGGACACTGAAGCTTTCTTT.